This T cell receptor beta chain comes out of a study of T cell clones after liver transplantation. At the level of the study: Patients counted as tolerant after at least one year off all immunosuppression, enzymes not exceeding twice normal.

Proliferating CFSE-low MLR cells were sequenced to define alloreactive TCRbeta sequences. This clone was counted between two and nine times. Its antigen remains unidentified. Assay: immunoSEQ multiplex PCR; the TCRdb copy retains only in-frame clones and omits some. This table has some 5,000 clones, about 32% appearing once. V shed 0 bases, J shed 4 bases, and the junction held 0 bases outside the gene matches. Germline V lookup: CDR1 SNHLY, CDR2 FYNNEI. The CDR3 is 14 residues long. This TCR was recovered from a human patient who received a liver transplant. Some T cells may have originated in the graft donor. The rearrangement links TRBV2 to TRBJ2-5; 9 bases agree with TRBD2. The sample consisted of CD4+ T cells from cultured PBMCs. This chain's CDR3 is CASSEASGRETQYF. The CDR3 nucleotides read TGTGCCAGCAGTGAAGCTAGCGGGAGAGAGACCCAGTACTTC.